This T cell receptor beta chain originates from a study of shared clonotypes between healthy human individuals. Germline trimming cut 3 bases from V and 7 bases from J; bases unmatched to any gene: 3. CDR1 is SGHTA and CDR2 is FQGNSA in the germline V gene. CDR3 length: 12 amino acids. When samples were unsorted, around 83 million PBMCs were used for genomic DNA. As for this clone: Additional DNA sequences in this sample encode the identical CDR3.

This was a deep-level run. In the source study's methods: ImmunoSEQ junction-only sequences lacked quality scores, so their filtering differed. The assay was immunoSEQ multiplex PCR, and TCRdb's table has in-frame clones only and misses some. The DNA gave D and trimming, while V, J and clone size come from that table. The table has about 510,000 clones, around 74% seen once; the top ten hold approximately 13%. The TCR sequence derives from a woman in her thirties or forties in good health. Some clones in this sample may be carry-over from other donors' samples. Specimen: PBMCs. This sequence joins TRBV7-2 and TRBJ2-7, with TRBD1 matching 7 bases. CDR3: CASSFRDREQYF. In nucleotides, the CDR3 is TGTGCCAGCAGCTTCCGGGACAGAGAGCAGTACTTC.